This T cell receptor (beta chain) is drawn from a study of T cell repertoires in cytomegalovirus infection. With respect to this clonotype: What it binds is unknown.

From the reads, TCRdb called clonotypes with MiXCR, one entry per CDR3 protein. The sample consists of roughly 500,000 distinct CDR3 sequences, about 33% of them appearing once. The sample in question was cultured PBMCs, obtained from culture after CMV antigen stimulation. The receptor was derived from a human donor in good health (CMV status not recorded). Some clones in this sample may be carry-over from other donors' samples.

This CDR3 is CASSSTGVMGTEAFF. For the CDR3, the DNA is TGTGCCAGCAGCTCGACCGGGGTAATGGGCACTGAAGCTTTCTTT. The J gene is TRBJ1-1, the V gene TRBV5-4; D ambiguous. CDR3 length: 15 amino acids. The germline V gene has CDR1 SGHNT and CDR2 YYREEE (reference sequence). V was trimmed by 3 bases and J by 4 bases, leaving 16 bases between them.